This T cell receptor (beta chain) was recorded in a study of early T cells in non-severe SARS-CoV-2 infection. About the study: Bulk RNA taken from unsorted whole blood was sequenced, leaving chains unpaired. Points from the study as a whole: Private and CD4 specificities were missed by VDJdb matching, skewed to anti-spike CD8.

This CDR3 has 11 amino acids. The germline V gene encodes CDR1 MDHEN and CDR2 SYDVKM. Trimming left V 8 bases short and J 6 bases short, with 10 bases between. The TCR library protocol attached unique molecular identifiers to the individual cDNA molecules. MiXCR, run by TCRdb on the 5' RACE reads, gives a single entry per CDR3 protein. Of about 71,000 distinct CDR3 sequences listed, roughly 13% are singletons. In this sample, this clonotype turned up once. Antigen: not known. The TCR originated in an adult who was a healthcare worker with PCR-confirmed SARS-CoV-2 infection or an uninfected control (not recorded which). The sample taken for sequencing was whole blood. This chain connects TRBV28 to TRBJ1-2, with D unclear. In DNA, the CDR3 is TGTGCCAGCGGGTCACTGAATGGCTACACCTTC. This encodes CASGSLNGYTF.